Following are 2 T cell receptor beta chains from one sample sequenced in a study of T cells in women clearing cervical HPV infection (dated by TCRdb to between 2018 and 2020). To prepare the library, the immunoSEQ multiplex PCR assay was applied. The immuneACCESS repertoire file appears here via TCRdb, limited to in-frame rearrangements. These files lack a portion of the clones; in checked studies, under half of the deficit traces to unresolved V genes, and the cause of the others is not known. The sample's own table lists around 39,000 clones. The ten largest clones add up to 6.4% of the sample. Material for sequencing was blood buffy coat. The origin of the receptors is a woman between 18 and 70 years old with a cervical HPV16 infection that either progressed to CIN3+ or cleared (not recorded which).

This chain's CDR3 is CASSGRDKYNEQFF. Partial CDR3 DNA: TGTGCCAGCAGTGGCCGGGACAAGTACAATGAG. The rearrangement joins TRBV6-1 to TRBJ2-1, with D maybe TRBD1 (6 bases). The read ends 3 residues early relative to the CDR3; the germline J gene fills the gap. CDR3 length: 14 residues. Trimming removed 4 bases from V and 4 bases from J, with 11 bases in between. Per germline, CDR1 MNHNS and CDR2 SASEGT.

Note on this clone: The read finishes 3 residues shy of the CDR3 end, and the germline J gene is used to complete it. V usage is TRBV20-1 and J usage is TRBJ1-1, with 7 bases identical to TRBD1. The CDR3 sequence is 13 residues long. Germline V CDR1 and CDR2: DFQATT, SNEGSKA (reference sequence). The ends lost 7 bases at V and 1 base at J; junction bases unmatched: 6. Incomplete CDR3 DNA: TGCAGTGGGACAGGACCGACGAACACTGAA. Its protein is CSGTGPTNTE. The full CDR3 reads CSGTGPTNTEAFF.